This T cell receptor beta chain came from a study of cytomegalovirus exposure and HLA in healthy donors. The ends lost 5 bases at V and 3 bases at J; junction bases unmatched: 19. The CDR3 consists of 18 residues. The V gene's germline CDR1 is SGHTA and CDR2 FQGNSA. Study-level points and caveats: TCR beta V- and J-gene trimming was later associated with a missense DCLRE1C variant.

As regards this clone: Its antigen is undetermined.

Vbeta (60) and Jbeta (13) primers were used in the PCR. Repertoires were generated with immunoSEQ multiplex PCR, while TCRdb's copy carries only in-frame clones and drops some. This sample has 150,000 to 200,000 clones; 81% occur once, and the top ten carry roughly 4.9%. The sample comprised PBMCs. This TCR was sampled from a woman younger than 35 in good health and CMV-seropositive. This chain joins TRBV7-2 and TRBJ2-7; 7 positions agree with TRBD2. CDR3 sequence (DNA): TGTGCCAGCAGCCTAAGGATCCGAACGGGAGGAGCGGTCTACGAGCAGTACTTC. This codes for CASSLRIRTGGAVYEQYF.